Within the sample, the clone carrying this T cell receptor (beta chain) is medium-sized. Its specificity is unknown. The entry originates in a study of glioma-infiltrating T cells. Overall study findings and caveats: Tissue-blood divergence was below expectation in non-neoplastic patients, above in gliomas.

There are 14 residues in the CDR3. Germline assignment: CDR1 SNHLY and CDR2 FYNNEI. V gave up 7 bases and J gave up 0 bases; unmatched junction bases: 5. The iRepertoire nested amplicon-rescue multiplex PCR amplified TCR alpha and beta CDR3s from RNA. One-step reverse transcription and amplification started from approximately 100-400 ng of tissue mRNA or PBMC total RNA. TCRdb called the multiplex PCR reads again in MiXCR, with one record for every CDR3 protein. Of some 6,200 distinct CDR3 sequences listed, 25% to 35% are singletons. The chain uses TRBV2 and TRBJ1-1, with 7 bases fitting TRBD1. Sequences were obtained from glioma tissue, nonneoplastic brain tissue, or PBMCs (not recorded which). This receptor was taken from a human donor with low-grade glioma or glioblastoma, undergoing nonglioma brain surgery, or in good health (not recorded which). In DNA, the CDR3 is TGTGCCAGCAAACTGGGACAGTTGAACACTGAAGCTTTCTTT. Encoded protein: CASKLGQLNTEAFF.